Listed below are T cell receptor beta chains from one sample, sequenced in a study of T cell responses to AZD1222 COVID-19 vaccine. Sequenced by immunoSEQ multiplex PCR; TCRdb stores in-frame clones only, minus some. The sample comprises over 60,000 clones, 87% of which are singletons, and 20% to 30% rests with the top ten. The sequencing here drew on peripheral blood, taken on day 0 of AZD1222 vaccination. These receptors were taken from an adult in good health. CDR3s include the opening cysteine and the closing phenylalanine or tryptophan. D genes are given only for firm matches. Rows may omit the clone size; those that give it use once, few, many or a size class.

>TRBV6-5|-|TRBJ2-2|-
TGTGCCAGCAGTCCCCGGGACCTAGCCTCAGGGGAGCTGTTTTTT
CASSPRDLASGELFF
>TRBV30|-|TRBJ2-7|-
TGTGCCTGGAGTGTAGGGGCTACGCAGTACTTC
CAWSVGATQYF
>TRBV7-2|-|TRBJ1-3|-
TGTGCCAGCAGCGACAATCGGAACACCATATATTTT
CASSDNRNTIYF
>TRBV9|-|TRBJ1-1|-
TGTGCCAGCAGCCAGATACAGGGTGCCACTGAAGCTTTCTTT
CASSQIQGATEAFF
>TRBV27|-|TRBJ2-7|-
TGTGCCAGCAGTCCCCACGGCTCCTACGAGCAGTACTTC
CASSPHGSYEQYF
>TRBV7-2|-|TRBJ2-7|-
TGTGCCAGCAGCTTAGGAACTGTTGCCGGGGTGCAGTACTTC
CASSLGTVAGVQYF
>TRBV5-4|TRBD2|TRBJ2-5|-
TGTGCCAGCAGCCTAACCGGGACTAGCGGTCCAGAGACCCAGTACTTC
CASSLTGTSGPETQYF
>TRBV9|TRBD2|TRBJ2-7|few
TGTGCCAGCAGCGTAACATCGGGGGGTCCCTCCACTACGGAGCAGTACTTC
CASSVTSGGPSTTEQYF
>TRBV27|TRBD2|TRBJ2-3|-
TGTGCCACCAACCGGGAGGGAGGCACAGATACGCAGTATTTT
CATNREGGTDTQYF
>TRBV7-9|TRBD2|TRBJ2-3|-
TGTGCCAGCAGCTTAGCTACTAGCGCCACCCTCACAGATACGCAGTATTTT
CASSLATSATLTDTQYF
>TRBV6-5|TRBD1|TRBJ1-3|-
TGTGCCAGCAGGGGCTCGGACAGGGGGCGAAACACCATATATTTT
CASRGSDRGRNTIYF